The clone carrying this T cell receptor beta chain has only a few counts. The antigen is not known. The sample holds other DNA sequences that translate to the same CDR3. Lymphocytes (intraepithelial and lamina propria) were released by processing the graft tissue. The sample comes from a study of graft-versus-host responses after intestinal transplantation. Overall study findings and caveats: Early HvG declines after transplant were associated with peak circulating GvH clone levels.

The protocol was immunoSEQ multiplex PCR, while the TCRdb copy is restricted to in-frame clones and leaves out a portion. The sample shows some 29,000 clones, around 83% of them seen only once. Sample: ileum tissue, taken 98 days after intestinal transplantation. The sequence was obtained from a human patient who received an intestinal transplant, so some T cells may come from the graft donor.

The CDR3 region has the DNA TGTGCCAGCAGCCCCACAGATGCAACTAATGAAAAACTGTTTTTT. Translating it yields CASSPTDATNEKLFF. The genes are TRBV7-8 and TRBJ1-4, with D unresolved. From germline, CDR1 is SGHVS and CDR2 FQNEAQ. The CDR3 covers 15 residues. Trimming shortened V by 5 bases and J by 0 bases, and 10 bases separated the two germline ends.